Presented here are 11 T cell receptor beta chains from one specimen sequenced in a study of beta chain features in type 1 diabetes. Investigators reverse transcribed all isolated RNA, so they sequenced expressed TCRB transcripts. Only in-frame clones appear in the TCRdb table, and some are missing; sequencing was by immunoSEQ multiplex PCR. This table holds 200,000 to 250,000 clones, roughly 10% found once. Sequenced: central memory CD4+ T cells from blood. Every receptor here comes from a man between 18 and 29 years old in good health.

The chain joins TRBV7-6 to TRBJ2-7; D is unclear. The germline V gene has CDR1 SGHVS and CDR2 FNYEAQ. The CDR3 consists of 14 residues. Trimming stripped 2 bases from V and 2 bases from J, with 10 bases between. The DNA for the CDR3 is TGTGCCAGCAGCTTAAATGCCAGAACCTACGAGCAGTACTTC. Residues: CASSLNARTYEQYF.

The sample holds a few counts of this clone. The germline gene is not matched at one end of the junction; a read error may be the cause. The chain carries TRBV7-3 and TRBJ2-3; 10 bases fit TRBD1. Germline V gene data show CDR1 as SGHTA and CDR2 as FQGTGA. This CDR3 has 15 residues. The CDR3 bases are TGTGCCAGCAGCCTAACCGGGACAGGGGAAGATACGCAGTATTTT. It is translated as CASSLTGTGEDTQYF. Based on the CDR3 plus reference TRBV7-3 and TRBJ2-3, the full variable domain is GAGVSQTPSNKVTEKGKYVELRCDPISGHTALYWYRQSLGQGPEFLIYFQGTGAADDSGLPNDRFFAVRPEGSVSTLKIQRTERGDSAVYLCASSLTGTGEDTQYFGPGTRLTVL.

As for this clone: A much larger clone differs from this one at a single base, so this may be a read error. This chain links TRBV7-3 with TRBJ2-3; possibly TRBD1 or TRBD2 for D (5 bases each). Germline V gives CDR1 SGHTA, CDR2 FQGTGA. The CDR3 is 14 residues long. The V and J ends lost 6 bases and 0 bases respectively, with 10 bases between them. The CDR3, as DNA: TGTGCCAGCAGTTACGGGGCTAGCACAGATACGCAGTATTTT. This encodes CASSYGASTDTQYF. Combining the CDR3 with reference TRBV7-3 and TRBJ2-3 gives the whole variable domain GAGVSQTPSNKVTEKGKYVELRCDPISGHTALYWYRQSLGQGPEFLIYFQGTGAADDSGLPNDRFFAVRPEGSVSTLKIQRTERGDSAVYLCASSYGASTDTQYFGPGTRLTVL.

About this clone: The same CDR3 is also encoded by other DNA sequences in this sample. The V and J genes are TRBV30 and TRBJ2-3; 8 bases line up with TRBD1. Trimming took 0 bases from V and 4 from J; bases not matched to a gene: 0. This CDR3 is built from 13 residues. Germline V lookup: CDR1 GTSNPN, CDR2 SVGIG (reference sequence). CDR3 coding DNA: TGTGCCTGGAGTGTACAGGGGGCAGATACGCAGTATTTT. It codes for CAWSVQGADTQYF.

In this sample, this clone turned up a few times. The chain couples TRBV13 to TRBJ2-3; no clear D gene. Per the germline V gene, CDR1 is PRHDT and CDR2 is FYEKMQ (reference sequence). Trimming left V 2 bases short and J 5 bases short, with 5 bases between. There are 12 residues in the CDR3. CDR3 bases: TGTGCCAGCAGCTTAATGGGAGATACGCAGTATTTT. Protein: CASSLMGDTQYF.

This clone has only a few counts. The chain combines TRBV29-1 with TRBJ2-3; D remains ambiguous. Germline V lookup: CDR1 SQVTM, CDR2 ANQGSEA. There are 14 residues in the CDR3. V was shortened by 3 bases and J by 1 base, with 11 bases between the two germline ends. The CDR3, as DNA: TGCAGCGTTGACTTCTCTGCCGGCACAGATACGCAGTATTTT. Translation gives CSVDFSAGTDTQYF.

In this sample, this clone turned up many times. V gene TRBV23-1 combines with J gene TRBJ1-5; 8 nucleotides match TRBD1. TRBV23-1 is marked as an open reading frame, function uncertain. V dropped 1 base and J dropped 3; count of bases not matched to a gene: 5. CDR3 length: 16 residues. CDR3 DNA: TGCGCCAGCAGTCAATGGGACAGGACCTTCAATCAGCCCCAGCATTTT. Encoded protein: CASSQWDRTFNQPQHF.

This clone was observed at least ten times. DNA of the CDR3: TGTGCCAGCAGAACCGGGACAGGGTTATTCAATGAGCAGTTCTTC. Encoded protein: CASRTGTGLFNEQFF. V and J are TRBV7-8 and TRBJ2-1; 9 positions agree with TRBD1. V trimming: 6 bases; J trimming: 6 bases; junction bases outside the gene matches: 9. Germline V gives CDR1 SGHVS, CDR2 FQNEAQ. This CDR3 contains 15 residues.

The J gene is TRBJ2-2, the V gene TRBV10-3, with no clear D. V lost 7 bases and J 6 bases, leaving 9 bases between the germline ends. Germline loops: CDR1 ENHRY, CDR2 SYGVKD. The CDR3 extends over 12 amino acids. The CDR3 loop is CAINDQAGELFF. The CDR3 coding sequence is TGTGCCATCAATGATCAAGCCGGGGAGCTGTTTTTT.

The chain is built from TRBV5-1 and TRBJ2-5; possibly TRBD1 or TRBD2 for D (6 bases each). The germline V and J ends were trimmed by 4 bases and 1 base, with 17 bases remaining between them. This CDR3 has 16 residues. The germline CDR1 and CDR2 sequences are SGHRS and YFSETQ. The CDR3 DNA is TGCGCCAGCAGCGAAACCGTTAGGGGGGTCCAAGAGACCCAGTACTTC. Its protein is CASSETVRGVQETQYF.

Regarding this clone: A single base separates this from a much larger clone, so it may be a read error. Within the sample, other DNA sequences also encode this same CDR3. This chain joins TRBV7-9 and TRBJ2-1; a weak D match, TRBD1 (6 bases). V dropped 5 bases and J dropped 1 base, with 6 bases sitting between them. This CDR3 is built from 13 residues. The germline V gene has CDR1 SEHNR and CDR2 FQNEAQ (reference sequence). In DNA, the CDR3 is TGTGCCAGCAGCCAGGGGTCCTACAATGAGCAGTTCTTC. This sequence encodes CASSQGSYNEQFF.